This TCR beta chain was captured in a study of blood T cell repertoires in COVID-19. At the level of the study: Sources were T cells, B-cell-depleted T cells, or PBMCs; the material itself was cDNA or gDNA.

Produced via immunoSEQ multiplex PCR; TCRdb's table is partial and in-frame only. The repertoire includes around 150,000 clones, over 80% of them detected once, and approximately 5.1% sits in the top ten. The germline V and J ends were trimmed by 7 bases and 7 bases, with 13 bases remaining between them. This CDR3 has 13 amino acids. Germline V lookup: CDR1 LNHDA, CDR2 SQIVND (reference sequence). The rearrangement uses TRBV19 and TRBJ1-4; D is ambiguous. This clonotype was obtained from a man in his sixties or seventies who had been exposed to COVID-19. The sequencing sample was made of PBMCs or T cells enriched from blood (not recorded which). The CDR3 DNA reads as TGTGCCAGTATGAACCGCGCAAGTGAAAAACTGTTTTTT. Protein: CASMNRASEKLFF.